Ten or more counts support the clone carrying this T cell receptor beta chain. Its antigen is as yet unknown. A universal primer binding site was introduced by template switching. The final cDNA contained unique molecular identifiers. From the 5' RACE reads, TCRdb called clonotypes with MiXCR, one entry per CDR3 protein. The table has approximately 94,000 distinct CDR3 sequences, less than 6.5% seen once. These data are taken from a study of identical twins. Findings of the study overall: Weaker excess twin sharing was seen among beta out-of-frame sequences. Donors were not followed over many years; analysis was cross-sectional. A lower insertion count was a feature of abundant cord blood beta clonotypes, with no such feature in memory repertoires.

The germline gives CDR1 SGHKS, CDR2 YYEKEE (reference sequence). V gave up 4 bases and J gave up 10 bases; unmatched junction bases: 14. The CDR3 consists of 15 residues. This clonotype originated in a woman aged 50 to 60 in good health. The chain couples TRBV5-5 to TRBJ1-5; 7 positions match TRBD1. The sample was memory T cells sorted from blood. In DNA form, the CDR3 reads TGTGCCAGCAGCACAATCGGGGACAGCCTCTTACCCCAGCATTTT. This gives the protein CASSTIGDSLLPQHF.